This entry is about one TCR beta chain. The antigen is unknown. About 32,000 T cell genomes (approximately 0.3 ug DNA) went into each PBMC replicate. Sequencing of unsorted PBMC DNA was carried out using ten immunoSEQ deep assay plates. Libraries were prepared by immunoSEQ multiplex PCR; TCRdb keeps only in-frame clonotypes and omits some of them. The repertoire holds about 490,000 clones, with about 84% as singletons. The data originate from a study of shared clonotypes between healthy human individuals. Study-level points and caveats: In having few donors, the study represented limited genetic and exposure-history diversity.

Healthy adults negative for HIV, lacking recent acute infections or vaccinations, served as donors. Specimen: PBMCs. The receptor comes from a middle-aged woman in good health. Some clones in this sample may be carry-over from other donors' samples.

Here the CDR3 reads CASSLIGQGAADTQYF. CDR3 nucleotides: TGTGCCAGCAGCTTAATCGGACAGGGGGCAGCAGATACGCAGTATTTT. This chain uses TRBV7-3 with TRBJ2-3; 11 bases are a match to TRBD1. V was clipped by 1 base and J by 4 bases; unmatched bases: 4. The CDR3 runs 16 residues. From germline, CDR1 is SGHTA and CDR2 FQGTGA.